The sequence of this TCR beta chain was determined in a study of vaccination and CD4 T cells after COVID-19 (dated by TCRdb to between 2020 and 2023). Concerning the study at large: Every convalescent patient had a positive nasal swab PCR test for SARS-CoV-2, with mild disease in several patients and severe disease in one. Each participant got two doses of either the Pfizer-BioNTech BNT162b2 vaccine (n=8) or the Moderna mRNA-1273 vaccine (n=2). The convalescent cohort comprised six males and four females, including two Hispanic individuals, seven Caucasians, two Asians and one multiracial person. Post-vaccine blood samples were taken a median of about 77 days after the second vaccine dose, with a range of about 13 to 250 days. In roughly eleven COVID-19 convalescent patients and a handful of infection-naive healthy vaccine recipients, the spike-specific CD4+ TCR repertoire before mRNA vaccination was compared with the repertoire after mRNA vaccination. Post-COVID blood samples from convalescent patients were collected a median of roughly 100 days after diagnosis, with a range of roughly 35 to 161 days. Control cultures used a CEFX viral epitope pool as positive control, an HIV-1 Nef peptide pool as negative control, or no peptide. The cultures were stimulated with overlapping spike peptide pools from SARS-CoV-2 and from the common cold coronaviruses HCoV-NL63, HCoV-OC43 and HCoV-229E. The paper's findings and limits, for the study overall: Nearly all vaccine-specific clones in convalescent patients (304 of 307) were mono-reactive for SARS-CoV-2 spike rather than cross-reactive with common cold coronaviruses. Among convalescent patients, a median around 86% of the SARS-CoV-2-reactive clones seen after vaccination appeared only after vaccination, which suggests priming specific to the vaccine. The study included relatively few convalescent patients and did not analyze early timepoints after natural infection. The median number of SARS-CoV-2-reactive clonotypes rose from roughly 20 after infection to roughly 38 after vaccination, but the change was not significant.

About this clonotype: Its binding antigen is unknown. It has no much larger one-base neighbor in the sample; base qualities were not kept.

The treatment or condition label of this sample denotes: roughly 11-day PBMC culture with coronavirus spike peptide pools or control peptides (ViraFEST assay). To expand antigen-specific T cells with peptide pools and then pick out the expanded clonotypes through TCR sequencing, the study relied on the ViraFEST assay. The positive SARS-CoV-2 PCR tests of the convalescent patients were dated from March to December 2020, before the Alpha, Beta and Delta variants emerged in the United States. PBMCs were cultured at two million per well in IMDM supplemented with approximately 5% human AB serum and about 9.6 IU/ml IL-2, with 9.5 to 10 ug/ml peptide pools added. Half of the culture medium was replaced with fresh IL-2-containing medium on days 3 and 7. After nine to eleven days of culture, CD4+ T cells were isolated by negative selection with the EasySep CD4+ T cell isolation kit. PBMCs were separated from whole blood using Ficoll-Paque Plus gradient centrifugation and then either used fresh or cryopreserved at -140C. Culture conditions were generally each tested in triplicate wells.

The method was PCR. DNA from cultured CD4+ T cells underwent TCR sequencing with the Oncomine TCR Beta short-read assay at the Johns Hopkins FTIC core. Genomic DNA was extracted from the cultured CD4+ T cells with the QIAamp micro DNA kit. Oncomine TCR Beta libraries from cultured CD4+ T cells were pooled with unique dual indexes and sequenced on an Illumina iSeq 100. On the authors' methods: Non-productive sequences were removed, and CDR3s that did not start with C, did not end with F or W, or were shorter than 7 amino acids were discarded. Antigen-specific clonotypes were identified using the MANAFEST web application through comparison of peptide-stimulated wells with reference and other culture wells. An FDR below 0.05, an odds ratio above 5, and a productive frequency above 0.1% in at least two of three replicate wells were required for clones to be considered positive. Cross-reactive clonotypes were defined as significantly expanded in both SARS-CoV-2 spike wells and at least one common cold coronavirus spike condition. CDR3 homology was assessed with Levenshtein distances (stringdist) and unrooted phylogenetic trees (ape) in R version 3.6.1. TCRdb passed the public sequencing reads through fastp at Q25 and MiXCR, retaining productive beta sequences. Entries that share a CDR3 protein sequence are merged under the most common genes and DNA. The V and J calls and clone size come from TCRdb's table, not from the authors' own analysis. The sample includes fewer than 20,000 distinct CDR3 sequences, with around half observed a single time. The biggest ten clones account for roughly 3.7% of the sample.

The clonotype originates from a human donor who had recovered from COVID-19. Sequenced here: CD4+ T cells from blood, cultured in vitro, sampled before SARS-CoV-2 vaccination.

The CDR3 amino acid sequence is: CASSFNSVNPGETQYF. The DNA sequence follows: TGTGCCAGCAGTTTCAATAGCGTCAACCCAGGGGAGACCCAGTACTTC. The chain is made from TRBV28 and TRBJ2-5; the D segment is perhaps TRBD1 or TRBD2, each sharing 5 matched bases. Including the terminal cysteine and phenylalanine, the CDR3 comprises 16 residues. The CDR3 DNA has 48 bases and is translated from base 1. V is shortened by 3 bases, J by 5 bases, and the region joining them spans 19 bases. The germline V gene specifies MDHEN as CDR1 and SYDVKM as CDR2.